The 14 T cell receptor beta chains reported below all come from one sample, sequenced in a study of blood T cell repertoires in COVID-19. This table comes from immunoSEQ multiplex PCR, and its TCRdb copy is limited to in-frame clones, with some not included. The sample lists about 170,000 clones, approximately 86% occurring once. Sequenced input: peripheral blood. Every receptor here comes from an elderly woman with COVID-19, enrolled during active disease.

The chain recombines TRBV27 with TRBJ1-2, with D tentatively TRBD1 (6 bases). Germline V gene lookup returns CDR1 MNHEY and CDR2 SMNVEV (reference sequence). Trimming left V 5 bases short and J 4 bases short, with 11 bases between. The CDR3 is 13 residues long. The CDR3 sequence: CASSTTGRYGYTF. As DNA, the CDR3 is TGTGCCAGCAGTACGACAGGCCGCTATGGCTACACCTTC.

The chain couples TRBV7-4 to TRBJ1-1; 9 nucleotides align to TRBD1. The ends lost 5 bases at V and 4 bases at J; junction bases unmatched: 2. The CDR3 extends over 13 amino acids. Germline loops: CDR1 SGHVT, CDR2 SQSDAQ. The CDR3 nucleotides read TGTGCCAGCAGCCCGACAGGGGGCACTGAAGCTTTCTTT. It codes for CASSPTGGTEAFF.

This clone was counted only a few times. The chain has TRBV3-1 (or the pseudogene TRBV3-2) and TRBJ1-2; tentative D call: TRBD1 (5 bases). The germline V gene has CDR1 LGHDT and CDR2 YNNKEL (reference sequence). V lost 0 bases to trimming and J lost 4 bases, with 12 bases between them. The CDR3 runs 15 residues. As DNA, the CDR3 is TGTGCCAGCAGCCAAGAGGGGGGTCTCAGCTATGGCTACACCTTC. Translating gives CASSQEGGLSYGYTF.

The DNA of the CDR3 is TGTGCCTGGATAAAGTTGGGGGGAAAACTGTTTTTT. This codes for CAWIKLGGKLFF. The genes are TRBV30 and TRBJ1-4; tentatively, D is TRBD1 (5 bases). The V end lost 4 bases, the J end lost 10 bases, and 13 bases lay between the germline ends. The CDR3 length is 12 residues. Germline V CDR1 and CDR2: GTSNPN, SVGIG (reference sequence).

The chain uses TRBV6-5 and TRBJ2-3; 7 bases agree with TRBD2. The CDR3 covers 13 residues. CDR1 is MNHEY and CDR2 is SVGAGI in the germline V gene. V was clipped by 8 bases and J by 4 bases; unmatched bases: 6. The CDR3 sequence is CASREGGPDTQYF. Here the CDR3 DNA reads TGTGCCAGCCGAGAGGGAGGGCCAGATACGCAGTATTTT.

The V gene is TRBV19, the J gene TRBJ2-5, with D perhaps TRBD2 (6 bases). This CDR3 is 12 amino acids long. Germline CDR1 is LNHDA and CDR2 is SQIVND (reference sequence). Trimming took off 6 bases at V and 5 bases at J, with 10 bases between the two ends. CDR3 in amino acids: CASSGGWETQYF. The CDR3 DNA is TGTGCCAGTAGCGGGGGATGGGAGACCCAGTACTTC.

This rearrangement joins TRBV11-2 to TRBJ2-2, with D unresolved. Looked up from germline, CDR1 is SGHAT and CDR2 is FQNNGV. The CDR3 covers 15 residues. The V gene lost 8 bases and the J gene lost 5 bases, with 18 bases spanning the gap. The CDR3 region is CASGPGPTPTGELFF. DNA for the CDR3: TGTGCCAGCGGGCCCGGCCCGACGCCAACCGGGGAGCTGTTTTTT. Using reference TRBV11-2 and TRBJ2-2 for the parts outside the CDR3, the full variable domain is EAGVAQSPRYKIIEKRQSVAFWCNPISGHATLYWYQQILGQGPKLLIQFQNNGVVDDSQLPKDRFSAERLKGVDSTLKIQPAKLEDSAVYLCASGPGPTPTGELFFGEGSRLTVL.

The rearrangement uses TRBV10-3 and TRBJ2-7, with 8 bases that match TRBD1. The J segment lost 6 bases and the V segment lost 3 bases, leaving 1 base of the junction unmatched. CDR1 is ENHRY and CDR2 is SYGVKD in the germline V gene. This CDR3 has 12 residues. The CDR3 reads CAISETGGEQYF. In nucleotides, the CDR3 is TGTGCCATCAGTGAAACAGGGGGCGAGCAGTACTTC.

The V call is TRBV29-1, the J call TRBJ2-5; D might be TRBD2 (5 bases). Per the germline V gene, CDR1 is SQVTM and CDR2 is ANQGSEA. V was trimmed by 5 bases and J by 7 bases, leaving 17 bases between them. The CDR3 consists of 13 residues. This CDR3 reads CSVPGNGEWTQYF. The CDR3 coding sequence is TGCAGCGTTCCGGGGAATGGGGAGTGGACCCAGTACTTC.

The chain recombines TRBV7-2 with TRBJ1-5; the match to TRBD1 covers 9 bases. Per germline, CDR1 SGHTA and CDR2 FQGNSA. The CDR3 consists of 17 residues. V trimming: 3 bases; J trimming: 0 bases; junction bases outside the gene matches: 6. Here the CDR3 reads CASSFGTGIYSNQPQHF. CDR3 nucleotide sequence: TGTGCCAGCAGCTTTGGGACAGGGATCTATAGCAATCAGCCCCAGCATTTT.

The chain couples TRBV29-1 to TRBJ2-2; maybe TRBD1 (6 bases). Germline V gene lookup returns CDR1 SQVTM and CDR2 ANQGSEA. V lost 6 bases to trimming and J lost 0 bases, with 11 bases between them. This CDR3 is built from 14 residues. The CDR3 DNA is TGCAGCGTATCGGACAGTGCGAACACCGGGGAGCTGTTTTTT. Translated: CSVSDSANTGELFF.

This chain connects TRBV7-3 to TRBJ2-7; 7 bases line up with TRBD1. With 5 bases clipped from V and 3 bases from J, the junction kept 10 bases outside the gene matches. The germline CDR1 and CDR2 sequences are SGHTA and FQGTGA. The CDR3 extends over 15 amino acids. The CDR3 region has the DNA TGTGCCAGCAGCCCTGACAGGGCTACAATCTACGAGCAGTACTTC. Protein product: CASSPDRATIYEQYF. The full variable domain, its missing parts supplied by reference TRBV7-3 and TRBJ2-7, is GAGVSQTPSNKVTEKGKYVELRCDPISGHTALYWYRQSLGQGPEFLIYFQGTGAADDSGLPNDRFFAVRPEGSVSTLKIQRTERGDSAVYLCASSPDRATIYEQYFGPGTRLTVT.

Turning to this clone: Mismatch with germline at one junction end may stem from a read error. The V gene is TRBV18, the J gene TRBJ1-1; D uncertain. This CDR3 is 13 amino acids long. Germline V gene sequence: CDR1 KGHSH, CDR2 LQKENI. CDR3 nucleotides: TGTGCCAGCTCACCAGAGGGAAACAGTGAAGCTTTCTTT. It specifies CASSPEGNSEAFF.

In this sample, this clone turned up once. V and J are TRBV18 and TRBJ1-1; TRBD1 agrees at 10 bases. The CDR3 extends over 16 amino acids. CDR1 and CDR2 (germline): KGHSH, LQKENI. V lost 3 bases and J lost 7; bases outside the gene matches: 11. CDR3 DNA: TGTGCCAGCTCACCCATAATCGGACAGGGGGGTGATGAAGCTTTCTTT. Translating gives CASSPIIGQGGDEAFF.